Below, 26 T cell receptor beta chains from the same sample are listed, as sequenced in a study of neurological immune-mediated disorders. TCRdb reanalysed the 5' RACE reads using MiXCR and keeps one entry per CDR3 protein. The table includes about 50,000 distinct CDR3 sequences, approximately 10% detected once. What was sequenced was PBMCs. Receptor source: a man in his sixties or seventies with HTLV-1-associated myelopathy (HAM/TSP).

The V call is TRBV2, the J call TRBJ1-4; 7 nucleotides line up with TRBD1. Germline V gene sequence: CDR1 SNHLY, CDR2 FYNNEI. V shed 2 bases and J 10 bases; nucleotides not matched to a gene: 10. The CDR3 is made up of 15 amino acids. CDR3 DNA sequence: TGTGCCAGCAGTGAAACTGTACAGGGGAGTGGAAAACTGTTTTTT. Its protein is CASSETVQGSGKLFF. Full variable domain (rest looked up from reference TRBV2 and TRBJ1-4): EPEVTQTPSHQVTQMGQEVILRCVPISNHLYFYWYRQILGQKVEFLVSFYNNEISEKSEIFDDQFSVERPDGSNFTLKIRSTKLEDSAMYFCASSETVQGSGKLFFGSGTQLSVL.

This clonotype has at least ten counts. The chain links TRBV7-9 to TRBJ2-1, with 7 bases identical to TRBD2. V shed 4 bases, J shed 0 bases, and the junction held 6 bases outside the gene matches. Germline V gene data show CDR1 as SEHNR and CDR2 as FQNEAQ (reference sequence). This CDR3 has 16 amino acids. The CDR3 is CASSSTSPSSYNEQFF. The CDR3 DNA is TGTGCCAGCAGCTCGACTAGCCCGAGCTCCTACAATGAGCAGTTCTTC.

This clonotype was seen repeatedly, ten times or more. V is TRBV7-3 and J is TRBJ2-3; tentatively, D is TRBD1 (5 bases). V lost 7 bases, J lost 2 bases, and 13 bases lay in between. The CDR3 extends over 14 amino acids. Germline V gene lookup returns CDR1 SGHTA and CDR2 FQGTGA. CDR3 bases: TGTGCCAGCAAACAGGCGACCGACACAGATACGCAGTATTTT. Its translation: CASKQATDTDTQYF.

As for this clonotype: A junction boundary mismatches the germline segment, possibly from a read error. This rearrangement joins TRBV5-1 to TRBJ2-7; D might be TRBD2 (5 bases). CDR3 length: 15 residues. Germline lookup yields CDR1 SGHRS and CDR2 YFSETQ. The chain's CDR3 is CARRYPRAPTYEQYF. The CDR3 bases are TGCGCCCGCAGATACCCGAGGGCCCCGACCTACGAGCAGTACTTC.

This clonotype was found many times. The chain couples TRBV7-3 to TRBJ2-1, with D perhaps matching TRBD1 (5 bases). CDR3 size: 17 residues. Germline V gene sequence: CDR1 SGHTA, CDR2 FQGTGA. V lost 2 bases and J lost 3, with 17 bases in between. CDR3 DNA sequence: TGTGCCAGCAGCTTATATTCGGTGGGGCAGGGCTACAATGAGCAGTTCTTC. Its protein product is CASSLYSVGQGYNEQFF.

This clonotype was recorded many times. The rearrangement links TRBV5-1 to TRBJ2-7, with 9 bases lining up with TRBD2. Looked up from germline, CDR1 is SGHRS and CDR2 is YFSETQ. The CDR3 consists of 14 residues. The J segment lost 2 bases and the V segment lost 3 bases, leaving 3 bases of the junction unmatched. The CDR3 DNA follows: TGCGCCAGCAGCTCAGGGACTAGCCCCTACGAGCAGTACTTC. It translates to CASSSGTSPYEQYF. The whole variable domain, remainder taken from reference TRBV5-1 and TRBJ2-7, is KAGVTQTPRYLIKTRGQQVTLSCSPISGHRSVSWYQQTPGQGLQFLFEYFSETQRNKGNFPGRFSGRQFSNSRSEMNVSTLELGDSALYLCASSSGTSPYEQYFGPGTRLTVT.

This clonotype turned up a few times. The chain couples TRBV7-9 to TRBJ1-6, with D possibly being TRBD1 (5 bases). CDR1 and CDR2 from the germline V gene are SEHNR and FQNEAQ (reference sequence). V was shortened by 1 base and J by 8 bases, with 12 bases between the two germline ends. The CDR3 covers 15 residues. CDR3 sequence: CASSLVKGQDSPLHF. The DNA of the CDR3 is TGTGCCAGCAGCTTAGTTAAGGGGCAGGATTCACCCCTCCACTTT.

This clonotype was found many times. The chain combines TRBV6-5 with TRBJ2-7; TRBD2 matches 8 bases. The germline V gene has CDR1 MNHEY and CDR2 SVGAGI. CDR3 length equals 15 residues. The V gene end was trimmed by 3 bases and the J gene end by 2 bases; junction bases not matched to a gene: 6. This CDR3 reads CASSYGGGRPYEQYF. CDR3 coding DNA: TGTGCCAGCAGTTATGGCGGGGGGAGGCCCTACGAGCAGTACTTC.

This clonotype occurred many times. The chain uses TRBV20-1 and TRBJ1-5, with D perhaps matching TRBD1 (5 bases). This CDR3 spans 14 amino acids. The V and J ends lost 0 bases and 3 bases respectively, with 9 bases between them. Germline V gene data show CDR1 as DFQATT and CDR2 as SNEGSKA (reference sequence). CDR3 bases: TGCAGTGCTAGAGAGGGGACTGCCAATCAGCCCCAGCATTTT. Residues: CSAREGTANQPQHF.

This clonotype has a count of ten or more. The CDR3 DNA sequence: TGTGCCATCAGAGGGGATGGTGAAAAACTGTTTTTT. Protein product: CAIRGDGEKLFF. J is TRBJ1-4 and V is TRBV10-3, with D tentatively TRBD1 (5 bases). The CDR3 is 12 amino acids. Germline lookup yields CDR1 ENHRY and CDR2 SYGVKD. Trimming shortened V by 6 bases and J by 7 bases, and 9 bases separated the two germline ends.

The chain couples TRBV24-1 to TRBJ2-1; D not certain. CDR3 size: 14 residues. Trimming stripped 0 bases from V and 9 bases from J, with 11 bases between. Germline assignment: CDR1 KGHDR and CDR2 SFDVKD. CDR3 nucleotide sequence: TGTGCCACCAGTGATTTGACACGACGAGGTGAGCAGTTCTTC. Amino acids: CATSDLTRRGEQFF.

This clonotype is classed as medium-sized. The J gene is TRBJ2-5, the V gene TRBV5-1; D call uncertain. V lost 4 bases, J lost 1 base, and 11 bases lay in between. The CDR3 runs to 14 residues. Per the germline V gene, CDR1 is SGHRS and CDR2 is YFSETQ. CDR3 bases: TGCGCCAGCAGCCCTACACAACCCCAAGAGACCCAGTACTTC. Translated: CASSPTQPQETQYF.

In its sample, this clonotype was seen many times. The CDR3 loop is CASSPGTRTGNEKLFF. In DNA form, the CDR3 reads TGTGCCAGCTCACCAGGAACCAGGACAGGGAACGAAAAACTGTTTTTT. The rearrangement joins TRBV18 to TRBJ1-4; 8 positions agree with TRBD1. Germline CDR1 is KGHSH and CDR2 is LQKENI. Trimming cost V 2 bases and J 8 bases; bases outside gene matches: 10. The CDR3 spans 16 residues.

This clonotype occurred many times. This chain connects TRBV7-2 to TRBJ2-7; 7 bases agree with TRBD1. V dropped 5 bases and J dropped 4; count of bases not matched to a gene: 8. Per the germline V gene, CDR1 is SGHTA and CDR2 is FQGNSA. The CDR3 spans 14 residues. This CDR3 is CASSDRTGDYEQYF. The CDR3 coding sequence is TGTGCCAGCAGCGACAGGACAGGTGATTACGAGCAGTACTTC. Using reference TRBV7-2 and TRBJ2-7 for the parts outside the CDR3, the full variable domain is GAGVSQSPSNKVTEKGKDVELRCDPISGHTALYWYRQSLGQGLEFLIYFQGNSAPDKSGLPSDRFSAERTGGSVSTLTIQRTQQEDSAVYLCASSDRTGDYEQYFGPGTRLTVT.

This clonotype was detected many times. The J gene is TRBJ1-4, the V gene TRBV6-2 or TRBV6-3; D possibly corresponds to TRBD1 (6 bases). The germline V gene encodes CDR1 MNHEY and CDR2 SVGEGT. This CDR3 has 14 residues. The V gene lost 2 bases and the J gene lost 4 bases, with 8 bases spanning the gap. CDR3 protein: CASSYGQINEKLFF. DNA of the CDR3: TGTGCCAGCAGTTACGGACAGATTAATGAAAAACTGTTTTTT.

This clonotype was found many times. J is TRBJ2-2 and V is TRBV12-3 or TRBV12-4, with a weak D call TRBD2 (6 bases). The germline V and J ends were trimmed by 6 bases and 7 bases, with 12 bases remaining between them. The CDR3 has 13 amino acids. The CDR3 DNA reads TGTGCCAGCAGAATTCGGGGGTACGGGGAGCTGTTTTTT. Protein product: CASRIRGYGELFF.

This clonotype was seen repeatedly, ten times or more. This chain's CDR3 is CASTNKANTGELFF. The CDR3 coding sequence is TGTGCCAGCACCAATAAAGCGAACACCGGGGAGCTGTTTTTT. This rearrangement joins TRBV25-1 to TRBJ2-2; D unresolved. V was pared by 7 bases and J by 0 bases, with 9 bases between. Germline lookup yields CDR1 MGHDK and CDR2 SYGVNS. CDR3 length: 14 residues.

This clonotype was observed many times. The chain combines TRBV3-1 with TRBJ1-1; D is undetermined. Germline V gives CDR1 LGHDT, CDR2 YNNKEL (reference sequence). The ends were cut back, 3 bases at V and 8 bases at J, with 16 bases in the middle. This CDR3 has 14 amino acids. This chain's CDR3 is CASSHNTPVSEAFF. In nucleotides, the CDR3 is TGTGCCAGCAGCCATAATACTCCCGTTTCCGAAGCTTTCTTT. The full variable domain, in which reference TRBV3-1 and TRBJ1-1 provide the parts outside the CDR3, is DTAVSQTPKYLVTQMGNDKSIKCEQNLGHDTMYWYKQDSKKFLKIMFSYNNKELIINETVPNRFSPKSPDKAHLNLHINSLELGDSAVYFCASSHNTPVSEAFFGQGTRLTVV.

At least ten counts were recorded for this clonotype. This chain links TRBV28 with TRBJ2-2; the D gene is possibly TRBD1 (5 bases). The CDR3 totals 13 residues. Germline-derived CDR1 and CDR2 are MDHEN and SYDVKM. V lost 5 bases and J 7 bases, leaving 11 bases between the germline ends. The CDR3 DNA is TGTGCCAGCAGTCAGCAGGGTGGCGGGGAGCTGTTTTTT. This gives the protein CASSQQGGGELFF.

This clonotype was observed at least ten times. The rearrangement links TRBV5-1 to TRBJ1-3; D is uncertain. This CDR3 is 15 amino acids long. Per the germline V gene, CDR1 is SGHRS and CDR2 is YFSETQ. Trimming cost V 4 bases and J 0 bases, with 11 bases left between them. The CDR3 nucleotides are TGCGCCAGCAGCCCGGGCGGATTCTCTGGAAACACCATATATTTT. It translates to CASSPGGFSGNTIYF.

Ten or more counts support this clonotype. The V gene is TRBV5-6, the J gene TRBJ2-1; D gene unclear. CDR1 is SGHDT, CDR2 YYEEEE, per germline. The ends were cut back, 9 bases at V and 6 bases at J, with 10 bases in the middle. The CDR3 is 11 amino acids. The CDR3 region is CATSMFNEQFF. The CDR3 DNA is TGTGCCACATCTATGTTCAATGAGCAGTTCTTC.

The sample holds many counts of this clonotype. The CDR3 bases are TGTGCCAGCAGGCGGTACCAAGAGACCCAGTACTTC. It codes for CASRRYQETQYF. The chain combines TRBV2 with TRBJ2-5; D is undetermined. Germline values: CDR1 SNHLY, CDR2 FYNNEI. CDR3 length: 12 residues. Trimming took off 6 bases at V and 0 bases at J, with 5 bases between the two ends.

This clonotype was recorded at least ten times. The chain uses TRBV20-1 and TRBJ1-2; no clear D. The germline CDR1 and CDR2 sequences are DFQATT and SNEGSKA (reference sequence). V shed 7 bases and J shed 12 bases, with 15 bases lying between them. This CDR3 is built from 10 residues. The CDR3 region is CSVGSRGNTF. In DNA form, the CDR3 reads TGCAGTGTTGGGTCCCGGGGAAACACCTTC.

The genes are TRBV7-9 and TRBJ1-2, with a possible D match to TRBD1 (5 bases). V lost 1 base and J 4 bases, leaving 7 bases between the germline ends. Germline V gives CDR1 SEHNR, CDR2 FQNEAQ (reference sequence). The CDR3 spans 13 residues. CDR3 in DNA: TGTGCCAGCAGCTTAGGGCAGGGCTATGGCTACACCTTC. Protein product: CASSLGQGYGYTF.

This clonotype has ten or more counts. This chain connects TRBV20-1 to TRBJ2-5; 9 nucleotides match TRBD1. The V gene's germline CDR1 is DFQATT and CDR2 SNEGSKA (reference sequence). After removal of 4 bases from V and 7 bases from J, the junction contained 7 bases not matched to a gene. CDR3 length: 13 amino acids. The DNA of the CDR3 is TGCAGTGCTACGGACAGGGGCCTAGGGACCCAGTACTTC. Translation: CSATDRGLGTQYF.

Many counts were recorded for this clonotype. The rearrangement links TRBV5-1 to TRBJ2-3, with D possibly TRBD2 on 7 matching bases. V was cut by 5 bases and J by 1 base, with 29 bases left in between. The CDR3 runs 20 residues. Germline V CDR1 and CDR2: SGHRS, YFSETQ. Written as DNA, the CDR3 is TGCGCCAGCAGATACCAGCCAGCTAGCGGAAAAGGGGGGGGCACAGATACGCAGTATTTT. It codes for CASRYQPASGKGGGTDTQYF.